The 25 T cell receptor beta chains below come from one sample, sequenced in a study of lymphopenia after photon versus proton radiotherapy. This table comes from immunoSEQ multiplex PCR, and its TCRdb copy is limited to in-frame clones, with some not included. The table has about 40,000 clones, 86% seen once. The sample consisted of peripheral blood, taken from a patient treated with proton-based radiotherapy. These receptors all stem from a woman aged 70-85 years with pancreatic cancer. Some clones in this sample may be carry-over from other donors' samples.

This clone showed up just once. Other DNA sequences in this specimen translate into the identical CDR3. The gene calls are TRBV9 and TRBJ2-3; 11 bases align to TRBD2. This CDR3 contains 16 residues. V gave up 0 bases and J gave up 4 bases; unmatched junction bases: 4. CDR1 and CDR2 (germline): SGDLS, YYNGEE. The CDR3 DNA reads as TGTGCCAGCAGCGTAGGGCTAGCGGGAGGTGCAGATACGCAGTATTTT. Residues: CASSVGLAGGADTQYF.

This sequence joins TRBV27 and TRBJ2-7; D not resolved. The germline CDR1 and CDR2 sequences are MNHEY and SMNVEV (reference sequence). Trimming stripped 8 bases from V and 3 bases from J, with 17 bases between. This CDR3 has 14 amino acids. For the CDR3, the DNA is TGTGCCAGCTGGGCAGTAGAAAAAAACTACGAGCAGTACTTC. This encodes CASWAVEKNYEQYF.

The CDR3 here is CASSAVVSSSYNEQFF. The CDR3 DNA reads TGCGCCAGCAGCGCCGTCGTCTCTTCCTCCTACAATGAGCAGTTCTTC. The chain uses TRBV5-1 and TRBJ2-1; D gene uncertain. This CDR3 comprises 16 residues. CDR1 is SGHRS and CDR2 is YFSETQ in the germline V gene. V was shortened by 4 bases and J by 0 bases, with 14 bases between the two germline ends.

The DNA for the CDR3 is TGTGCCTGGAGTGTAAACCAGGACTCCACAGATACGCAGTATTTT. Translation gives CAWSVNQDSTDTQYF. This chain links TRBV30 with TRBJ2-3, with a tentative D call TRBD2 (5 bases). This CDR3 comprises 15 residues. The V and J ends lost 0 bases and 2 bases respectively, with 12 bases between them. Germline loops: CDR1 GTSNPN, CDR2 SVGIG (reference sequence).

The chain combines TRBV6-5 with TRBJ1-1; D possibly corresponds to TRBD1 (5 bases). The CDR3 has 16 amino acids. Looked up from germline, CDR1 is MNHEY and CDR2 is SVGAGI. V shed 1 base and J shed 0 bases, with 12 bases lying between them. CDR3: CASSYFRADMNTEAFF. In nucleotides, the CDR3 is TGTGCCAGCAGTTACTTCAGGGCAGATATGAACACTGAAGCTTTCTTT.

V and J are TRBV15 and TRBJ2-2; 9 bases line up with TRBD2. The CDR3 consists of 15 residues. CDR1 LNHNV and CDR2 YYDKDF come from the germline V gene (reference sequence). Trimming took 6 bases from V and 7 from J; bases not matched to a gene: 9. CDR3 residues: CATRGSSGDYGELFF. CDR3 DNA: TGTGCCACCAGGGGGTCTAGCGGGGATTACGGGGAGCTGTTTTTT.

The gene calls are TRBV6-6 and TRBJ1-5, with a tentative D call TRBD1 (5 bases). V lost 4 bases to trimming and J lost 5 bases, with 12 bases between them. CDR1 is MNHNY and CDR2 is SVGAGI in the germline V gene (reference sequence). This CDR3 is 14 amino acids long. The DNA for the CDR3 is TGTGCCAGCAGTTTTTCAGGAGGGGATCAGCCCCAGCATTTT. Protein product: CASSFSGGDQPQHF.

This chain uses TRBV5-5 with TRBJ2-4; D is possibly TRBD1 or TRBD2 (5 bases each). Trimming removed 0 bases from V and 6 bases from J, with 19 bases in between. This CDR3 has 17 amino acids. Per the germline V gene, CDR1 is SGHKS and CDR2 is YYEKEE (reference sequence). The CDR3 bases are TGTGCCAGCAGCTTGGGCTTGGGGGAAAGTACGGGAAACATTCAGTACTTC. This gives the protein CASSLGLGESTGNIQYF.

The chain joins TRBV4-1 to TRBJ2-1; tentatively, D is TRBD1 or TRBD2 (6 bases each). CDR1 and CDR2 (germline): MGHRA, YSYEKL. Deletions cut 4 bases from V and 4 bases from J, with 14 bases between. The length of the CDR3 is 15 residues. The DNA of the CDR3 is TGCGCCAGCAGCCCAGGGGCGGGACGATACAATGAGCAGTTCTTC. It yields the protein CASSPGAGRYNEQFF.

The chain links TRBV19 to TRBJ2-7, with 13 bases matching TRBD2. The V gene end was trimmed by 8 bases and the J gene end by 11 bases; junction bases not matched to a gene: 6. CDR1 and CDR2 from the germline V gene are LNHDA and SQIVND (reference sequence). CDR3 length: 12 amino acids. CDR3 sequence reads: CASGLAGDRKYF. In DNA form, the CDR3 reads TGTGCCAGTGGACTAGCGGGAGACCGGAAGTACTTC.

The table lists this clone with a count of one. The CDR3 nucleotides read TGTGCCAGCAGTACGAGCACCGGACCCTACGAGCAGTACTTC. Translating it yields CASSTSTGPYEQYF. This chain joins TRBV6-1 and TRBJ2-7; the D is unclear. V was trimmed by 5 bases and J by 2 bases, leaving 13 bases between them. This CDR3 has 14 residues. Germline V gene sequence: CDR1 MNHNS, CDR2 SASEGT.

V is TRBV15 and J is TRBJ1-2; no clear D. CDR1 and CDR2 (germline): LNHNV, YYDKDF (reference sequence). This CDR3 has 15 amino acids. The germline V and J ends were trimmed by 0 bases and 5 bases, with 13 bases remaining between them. CDR3 residues: CATSREISAAYGYTF. The CDR3 DNA sequence: TGTGCCACCAGCAGAGAAATTTCGGCAGCTTATGGCTACACCTTC.

CDR3 protein: CASSQRQGPLFF. CDR3 bases: TGCGCCAGCAGCCAAAGACAGGGTCCGTTGTTCTTC. The gene calls are TRBV4-3 and TRBJ2-1; 7 bases agree with TRBD1. The CDR3 length is 12 residues. Per germline, CDR1 LGHNA and CDR2 YSLEER. V lost 2 bases, J lost 15 bases, and 7 bases stayed unmatched.

The chain couples TRBV30 to TRBJ2-5; D not resolved. V was pared by 3 bases and J by 7 bases, with 12 bases between. The germline gives CDR1 GTSNPN, CDR2 SVGIG (reference sequence). This CDR3 has 12 amino acids. CDR3 sequence reads: CAWSPTHRTQYF. The CDR3 nucleotides are TGTGCCTGGAGCCCGACCCACCGGACCCAGTACTTC.

This clone appeared a few times. The chain recombines TRBV2 with TRBJ1-2, with 10 bases identical to TRBD1. Germline trimming cut 6 bases from V and 6 bases from J; bases unmatched to any gene: 4. Germline-derived CDR1 and CDR2 are SNHLY and FYNNEI. The length of the CDR3 is 13 residues. CDR3 bases: TGTGCCAGCAGCGTAGGACAGGGGGATGGCTACACCTTC. Its protein product is CASSVGQGDGYTF.

CDR3 nucleotides: TGTGCCAGCAGCCAAGGTGGGGGGTATGAGCAGTTCTTC. This encodes CASSQGGGYEQFF. This sequence joins TRBV6-1 and TRBJ2-1; possible D gene TRBD2, 6 bases. V was cut by 6 bases and J by 8 bases, with 14 bases left in between. This CDR3 is 13 amino acids long. Germline-derived CDR1 and CDR2 are MNHNS and SASEGT.

The rearrangement uses TRBV6-1 and TRBJ1-2; TRBD1 aligns across 9 bases. The CDR3 has 14 residues. Germline values: CDR1 MNHNS, CDR2 SASEGT. V shed 3 bases and J 7 bases; nucleotides not matched to a gene: 6. The CDR3: CASSEGQGIGGYTF. Written as DNA, the CDR3 is TGTGCCAGCAGTGAGGGACAGGGTATCGGTGGCTACACCTTC.

The genes are TRBV5-5 and TRBJ2-7; D not certain. The germline V gene encodes CDR1 SGHKS and CDR2 YYEKEE (reference sequence). This CDR3 spans 15 amino acids. V lost 4 bases, J lost 2 bases, and 16 bases lay in between. CDR3 protein: CASSRAVVAPYEQYF. Here the CDR3 DNA reads TGTGCCAGCAGCCGTGCGGTAGTTGCCCCCTACGAGCAGTACTTC.

This chain links TRBV2 with TRBJ1-5; the match to TRBD1 covers 9 bases. J was trimmed by 5 bases and V by 6 bases; bases with no gene match: 8. Germline lookup yields CDR1 SNHLY and CDR2 FYNNEI. The CDR3 extends over 15 amino acids. The CDR3 sequence: CASSPRDRDYQPQHF. CDR3 nucleotides: TGTGCCAGCAGCCCTAGGGACAGGGACTATCAGCCCCAGCATTTT.

The chain couples TRBV29-1 to TRBJ2-1; TRBD2 matches 10 bases. This CDR3 is 17 amino acids long. CDR1 and CDR2 (germline): SQVTM, ANQGSEA. Germline trimming cut 1 base from V and 4 bases from J; bases unmatched to any gene: 10. The CDR3 sequence is CSVEVSPSGRGYNEQFF. DNA of the CDR3: TGCAGCGTTGAAGTCTCCCCTAGCGGGAGAGGTTACAATGAGCAGTTCTTC.

V and J are TRBV27 and TRBJ2-1; D ambiguous. The V end lost 4 bases, the J end lost 6 bases, and 7 bases lay between the germline ends. Germline CDR1 is MNHEY and CDR2 is SMNVEV (reference sequence). The CDR3 length is 12 residues. This chain's CDR3 is CASSSRFNEQFF. CDR3 coding DNA: TGTGCCAGCAGTTCTCGATTCAATGAGCAGTTCTTC.

In its sample, this clone was seen a few times. The rearrangement joins TRBV28 to TRBJ1-2; D remains unclear. The CDR3 is 12 residues long. Germline V gene lookup returns CDR1 MDHEN and CDR2 SYDVKM. Trimming shortened V by 10 bases and J by 7 bases, and 16 bases separated the two germline ends. The CDR3 here is CAIYERFGGYTF. CDR3 DNA: TGTGCCATCTATGAAAGGTTTGGTGGCTACACCTTC.

The CDR3 sequence: CASSPGAYSYEQYF. CDR3 DNA sequence: TGTGCCAGCAGTCCCGGGGCGTACTCCTACGAGCAGTACTTC. V gene TRBV27 combines with J gene TRBJ2-7; D could derive from TRBD1 or TRBD2 (5 bases each). The CDR3 is made up of 14 amino acids. With 5 bases removed from V and 0 bases from J, the gap between germline ends came to 11 bases. Germline V gene sequence: CDR1 MNHEY, CDR2 SMNVEV (reference sequence).

V and J are TRBV6-1 and TRBJ1-2; D not certain. The CDR3 covers 12 residues. The ends were cut back, 2 bases at V and 4 bases at J, with 5 bases in the middle. Germline V gives CDR1 MNHNS, CDR2 SASEGT. CDR3 amino acids: CASSERSYGYTF. The CDR3 DNA is TGTGCCAGCAGTGAAAGGAGCTATGGCTACACCTTC.

This chain links TRBV4-1 with TRBJ2-1; either TRBD1 or TRBD2 may supply D (6 bases each). Germline CDR1 MGHRA, CDR2 YSYEKL. The CDR3 loop spans 13 amino acids. Trimming stripped 7 bases from V and 5 bases from J, with 12 bases between. CDR3 nucleotides: TGCGCCAGCACGGGCGGGACAAACAATGAGCAGTTCTTC. Protein: CASTGGTNNEQFF.